These 24 T cell receptor beta chains share one sample of origin, sequenced in a study of blood T cell repertoires in COVID-19. Some clones are missing from TCRdb's copy, which holds only in-frame ones; the method was immunoSEQ multiplex PCR. The sample has approximately 110,000 clones, just over 70% seen once; the top ten hold more than 0.8%. The sample comprised peripheral blood. All receptors come from a human donor with acute or convalescent COVID-19. The donor label of this sample is uncertain.

The chain carries TRBV19 and TRBJ1-2, with D possibly matching TRBD1 (6 bases). V was cut by 7 bases and J by 0 bases, with 15 bases left in between. Germline assignment: CDR1 LNHDA and CDR2 SQIVND (reference sequence). This CDR3 region has 15 residues. CDR3 sequence (DNA): TGTGCCAGTACCACCGGTACAGGGCCTAACTATGGCTACACCTTC. This gives the protein CASTTGTGPNYGYTF.

The chain is built from TRBV2 and TRBJ2-5; the D gene is possibly TRBD1 (5 bases). Germline V gene data show CDR1 as SNHLY and CDR2 as FYNNEI. The CDR3 is made up of 12 amino acids. Between the trimmed V and J ends, which lost 8 bases and 3 bases, there was a span of 10 bases. The CDR3 bases are TGTGCCAGCCGACAGAATAAAGAGACCCAGTACTTC. Translating gives CASRQNKETQYF.

This clone was seen a handful of times. V gene TRBV3-1 (or the pseudogene TRBV3-2) combines with J gene TRBJ2-2; 7 bases fit TRBD2. Germline V gene data show CDR1 as LGHDT and CDR2 as YNNKEL (reference sequence). The CDR3 extends over 16 amino acids. Unmatched junction bases numbered 4, after V lost 0 bases and J lost 3 bases. The CDR3 region has the DNA TGTGCCAGCAGCCAAGAGTCAGCGGGATACACCGGGGAGCTGTTTTTT. Protein: CASSQESAGYTGELFF.

This sequence joins TRBV7-9 and TRBJ1-6; D unresolved. The CDR3 loop spans 13 amino acids. Trimming cost V 3 bases and J 8 bases, with 8 bases left between them. The V gene's germline CDR1 is SEHNR and CDR2 FQNEAQ (reference sequence). In nucleotides, the CDR3 is TGTGCCAGCAGCTTTGCCCGGGATTCACCCCTCCACTTT. It yields the protein CASSFARDSPLHF.

This rearrangement joins TRBV23-1 to TRBJ1-5; D possibly corresponds to TRBD1 (5 bases). TRBV23-1 is treated as an ORF (open reading frame) with a function not yet certain. This CDR3 is 17 amino acids long. V gave up 3 bases and J gave up 4 bases, with 19 bases separating them. The CDR3: CASSHPKKGARNQPQHF. The DNA of the CDR3 is TGCGCCAGCAGTCACCCCAAAAAAGGGGCTAGGAATCAGCCCCAGCATTTT.

This chain uses TRBV5-1 with TRBJ2-1, with 9 bases that match TRBD2. The junction had 17 bases not matched to a gene; V was cut back by 7 bases and J by 9 bases. The CDR3 spans 16 residues. Germline V gives CDR1 SGHRS, CDR2 YFSETQ. In DNA, the CDR3 is TGCGCCAGCGGCCCCACGAGGGGTAGCGGGGGATTTGAGCAGTTCTTC. Translation gives CASGPTRGSGGFEQFF.

This chain joins TRBV2 and TRBJ2-5; the D gene is possibly TRBD1 (6 bases). The CDR3 contains 16 residues. Germline V gene lookup returns CDR1 SNHLY and CDR2 FYNNEI. V was clipped by 4 bases and J by 5 bases, with 20 bases between them. In nucleotides, the CDR3 is TGTGCCAGCAGTGGATCTAATAGGGGGTTGGCGGAGACCCAGTACTTC. It translates to CASSGSNRGLAETQYF.

Ten or more counts support this clone. This chain connects TRBV4-1 to TRBJ2-5; 9 bases line up with TRBD2. The V gene's germline CDR1 is MGHRA and CDR2 YSYEKL. CDR3 length: 17 amino acids. J was trimmed by 0 bases and V by 3 bases; bases with no gene match: 8. CDR3 sequence (DNA): TGCGCCAGCAGCCAGTCTGGGGCTAGCGGGAACCAAGAGACCCAGTACTTC. Its translation is CASSQSGASGNQETQYF.

This clone was found once. V gene TRBV4-2 combines with J gene TRBJ2-7; a possible D gene is TRBD2 (5 bases). CDR3 length: 14 residues. The germline V and J ends were trimmed by 0 bases and 2 bases, with 8 bases remaining between them. Germline V lookup: CDR1 LGHNA, CDR2 YNFKEQ. CDR3: CASSQDGETYEQYF. The DNA for the CDR3 is TGTGCCAGCAGCCAAGATGGGGAGACCTACGAGCAGTACTTC.

The chain recombines TRBV11-2 with TRBJ2-5; TRBD2 agrees at 14 bases. The junction had 1 base not matched to a gene; V was cut back by 3 bases and J by 4 bases. The V gene's germline CDR1 is SGHAT and CDR2 FQNNGV. The CDR3 runs to 15 residues. CDR3 sequence reads: CASSLTSGGGETQYF. The DNA of the CDR3 is TGTGCCAGCAGCTTGACTAGCGGGGGGGGAGAGACCCAGTACTTC.

This clone was seen ten or more times. This chain uses TRBV21-1 with TRBJ2-3; the table's D call, TRBD2, was not checked against the DNA. TRBV21-1 is a pseudogene. This CDR3 has 18 amino acids. As DNA, the CDR3 is TGTGCCAGCAGCAAACTTACTAGCGGGGGCCTTTGCACAGATACGCAGTATTTT. Amino acids: CASSKLTSGGLCTDTQYF.

V is TRBV7-9 and J is TRBJ2-3; perhaps TRBD2 as D (6 bases). The V gene lost 4 bases and the J gene lost 7 bases, with 9 bases spanning the gap. The CDR3 contains 12 residues. Germline-derived CDR1 and CDR2 are SEHNR and FQNEAQ (reference sequence). The CDR3 nucleotides read TGTGCCAGCAGCTCTGGGGGGAATACGCAGTATTTT. This gives the protein CASSSGGNTQYF.

This chain joins TRBV18 and TRBJ1-3; D gene uncertain. Germline CDR1 reads KGHSH; CDR2 reads LQKENI. The CDR3 loop spans 19 amino acids. The V gene lost 4 bases and the J gene lost 0 bases, with 22 bases spanning the gap. The CDR3 loop is CASSQGGGYEHGSGNTIYF. The CDR3 DNA is TGTGCCAGCTCACAAGGAGGTGGATATGAACATGGCTCTGGAAACACCATATATTTT. The full variable domain, completed using reference TRBV18 and TRBJ1-3, is NAGVMQNPRHLVRRRGQEARLRCSPMKGHSHVYWYRQLPEEGLKFMVYLQKENIIDESGMPKERFSAEFPKEGPSILRIQQVVRGDSAAYFCASSQGGGYEHGSGNTIYFGEGSWLTVV.

This rearrangement joins TRBV6-5 to TRBJ2-7, with 9 bases identical to TRBD2. The ends lost 7 bases at V and 2 bases at J; junction bases unmatched: 9. The germline CDR1 and CDR2 sequences are MNHEY and SVGAGI. The CDR3 length is 15 residues. CDR3 sequence: CASMYSGGQTYEQYF. CDR3 DNA sequence: TGTGCCAGCATGTATAGCGGGGGCCAGACCTACGAGCAGTACTTC.

The rearrangement uses TRBV2 and TRBJ2-6, with TRBD1 identical over 7 bases. The V gene's germline CDR1 is SNHLY and CDR2 FYNNEI. Germline trimming cut 7 bases from V and 0 bases from J; bases unmatched to any gene: 9. The length of the CDR3 is 17 residues. The CDR3 DNA is TGTGCCAGCACCAAAGGACAGGCTTCCTCTGGGGCCAACGTCCTGACTTTC. This codes for CASTKGQASSGANVLTF.

The V gene is TRBV14, the J gene TRBJ1-1; D possibly corresponds to TRBD1 (5 bases). CDR3 length: 15 amino acids. CDR1 is SGHDN and CDR2 is FVKESK in the germline V gene. V lost 0 bases and J lost 5, with 13 bases in between. The DNA of the CDR3 is TGTGCCAGCAGCCAAGAGGGGGGGATCCGGACTGAAGCTTTCTTT. Its translation is CASSQEGGIRTEAFF.

The CDR3 sequence: CASSIRTSGGRYEQYF. The CDR3 DNA reads TGTGCCAGTAGTATCAGGACTAGCGGGGGGCGATACGAGCAGTACTTC. The gene calls are TRBV19 and TRBJ2-7, with 14 bases identical to TRBD2. CDR3 length equals 16 residues. With V trimmed by 3 bases and J by 4 bases, 5 bases remained unmatched. Germline CDR1 LNHDA, CDR2 SQIVND (reference sequence).

The chain is built from TRBV11-2 and TRBJ2-5; the D gene is possibly TRBD2 (5 bases). V was shortened by 1 base and J by 3 bases, with 12 bases between the two germline ends. Germline V gives CDR1 SGHAT, CDR2 FQNNGV. This CDR3 comprises 15 residues. DNA of the CDR3: TGTGCCAGCAGCTTAGGAGGCTGGGAGAAAGAGACCCAGTACTTC. Translation gives CASSLGGWEKETQYF.

The chain links TRBV2 to TRBJ1-5; D unresolved. Trimming left V 2 bases short and J 2 bases short, with 7 bases between. Looked up from germline, CDR1 is SNHLY and CDR2 is FYNNEI. This CDR3 contains 14 residues. The CDR3 DNA reads TGTGCCAGCAGTGAACACCGGGGCAATCAGCCCCAGCATTTT. This codes for CASSEHRGNQPQHF.

The sample holds one count of this clone. The J gene is TRBJ2-1, the V gene TRBV9, with 10 nucleotides matching TRBD2. The V gene end was trimmed by 3 bases and the J gene end by 9 bases; junction bases not matched to a gene: 9. This CDR3 is 15 amino acids long. Germline V gene sequence: CDR1 SGDLS, CDR2 YYNGEE. CDR3 in amino acids: CASSAPSGGALEQFF. CDR3 nucleotide sequence: TGTGCCAGCAGCGCACCCAGCGGGGGGGCCCTTGAGCAGTTCTTC.

The chain uses TRBV7-2 and TRBJ1-1, with no clear D. Germline V gene data show CDR1 as SGHTA and CDR2 as FQGNSA. The CDR3 totals 13 residues. The germline V and J ends were trimmed by 4 bases and 1 base, with 7 bases remaining between them. The CDR3 reads CASSSIRNTEAFF. The CDR3 nucleotides read TGTGCCAGCAGCTCTATTCGGAACACTGAAGCTTTCTTT.

V gene TRBV9 combines with J gene TRBJ1-3; the match to TRBD1 covers 8 bases. The CDR3 totals 19 residues. Losses at the gene ends were 3 bases for V and 0 bases for J; bases not matched to a gene: 14. The germline V gene has CDR1 SGDLS and CDR2 YYNGEE. The DNA of the CDR3 is TGTGCCAGCAGCGCTCGCAGCCCCGGACAGGGCCCCTCTGGAAACACCATATATTTT. It is translated as CASSARSPGQGPSGNTIYF.

The rearrangement links TRBV19 to TRBJ2-2, with D uncertain. The V end was cut by 1 base, the J end by 2 bases, with 11 bases between. Per germline, CDR1 LNHDA and CDR2 SQIVND (reference sequence). The CDR3 has 16 amino acids. The CDR3 is CASSIGRFPNTGELFF. CDR3 sequence (DNA): TGTGCCAGTAGTATAGGCAGGTTCCCTAACACCGGGGAGCTGTTTTTT.

This rearrangement joins TRBV30 to TRBJ2-3, with D tentatively TRBD2 (5 bases). V was trimmed by 4 bases and J by 3 bases, leaving 11 bases between them. The length of the CDR3 is 13 residues. CDR1 GTSNPN and CDR2 SVGIG come from the germline V gene (reference sequence). CDR3 sequence reads: CAWTRDRTDTQYF. For the CDR3, the DNA is TGTGCCTGGACCCGGGATCGAACAGATACGCAGTATTTT.